This T cell receptor (beta chain) originates from a study of Tregs in tolerant kidney transplant recipients (dated by TCRdb to about 2019). About the full investigation: Before combined kidney and bone marrow transplantation, this study identified donor-specific regulatory T cells using TCRbeta sequencing and then followed those same cells after transplant.

For TCRbeta CDR3 sequencing, genomic DNA from the sorted cells was extracted using the QIAGEN DNeasy Blood and Tissue Kit. High-throughput TCRbeta CDR3 sequencing, including PCR amplification with bias correction and internal controls, was performed commercially through immunoSEQ. The original pipeline was this. A unique productive TCRbeta sequence was defined by the CDR3 nucleotide sequence when primers matched, and otherwise by the CDR3 amino acid sequence together with the Vbeta and Jbeta genes. Sorting error was corrected by removing sequences shared between sorted populations at a frequency ratio of 2:1 or less, and the remaining shared sequences were assigned to the higher population. Sequences were defined as donor-reactive when expanded at least 5-fold in CFSE-low cells versus unstimulated cells and present at a frequency of at least 0.01% in CFSE-low cells. Jensen-Shannon divergence, calculated on the top 100 TCRbeta sequences ranked by frequency, was used to quantify repertoire divergence. For samples with multiple sequencing runs, sorting error was corrected separately for each run before the runs were pooled. TCRdb mirrors the immuneACCESS table, restricted to in-frame sequences. Some clones are absent from its copies; in checked studies, under half trace to an unresolved V gene, and the reason for the others is unknown. V, J and clone size derive from that table, while D and trimming were established from the DNA sequence. The table for this sample shows approximately 6,000 clones. Clones ranked in the top ten supply 35% to 50% of the sample.

The investigation overall reported the following: Biological reproducibility was not directly assessed, although technical replication error appeared to be minimal. PCR primers changed over time for some patients, so nucleotide-level comparison across those patients' samples was not possible. Expanding Tregs with activated donor B cells appeared to identify the most biologically relevant and donor-specific TCRbeta repertoire. The study was constrained by small patient numbers, and validation of the findings is required in larger populations and under other immunosuppression protocols. Donor-specific Treg expansion exceeded global Treg expansion in tolerant patients, suggesting antigen-driven rather than nonspecific expansion.

Related donors were used in the transplants with nonmyeloablative bone marrow transplantation, and mixed chimerism was transient in the human trials. Thawed PBMCs were FACS-sorted into unstimulated Tregs (CD4+CD25+CD127-), CD4+ non-Tregs (CD4+CD25-), CD4 cells and CD8 cells. The patients were a few recipients of combined kidney and bone marrow transplants from the ITN036ST trial, and samples were available only for these trial subjects. Healthy control blood was processed to PBMCs by Ficoll density gradient and cryopreserved, and patient PBMCs were collected before and after transplant. Points on this clone: Its specific antigen is unknown. The read ends 3 residues early relative to the CDR3; the germline J gene fills the gap.

The CDR3 runs 16 residues from the cysteine to the phenylalanine. Part of the CDR3 DNA is given, 39 bases translated from base 1. CDR1 SNHLY and CDR2 FYNNEI are derived from the germline V gene. V is reduced by 1 base and J by 3 bases, leaving a spacing of 16 bases between them. The V and J genes are TRBV2 and TRBJ2-7, with TRBD2 tentatively as D gene (6 bases match). The sequence was collected from a human patient who received a combined kidney and bone marrow transplant. Post transplant, some T cells may arise from the graft donor. This specimen consisted of CD8+ T cells from blood (PBMCs), obtained 12 months after the transplant. The covered CDR3 bases are TGTGCCAGCAGTGAAGTACTCGCGGGATGGGACTACGAG. Translated, this is CASSEVLAGWDYE. The whole CDR3 sequence is CASSEVLAGWDYEQYF.